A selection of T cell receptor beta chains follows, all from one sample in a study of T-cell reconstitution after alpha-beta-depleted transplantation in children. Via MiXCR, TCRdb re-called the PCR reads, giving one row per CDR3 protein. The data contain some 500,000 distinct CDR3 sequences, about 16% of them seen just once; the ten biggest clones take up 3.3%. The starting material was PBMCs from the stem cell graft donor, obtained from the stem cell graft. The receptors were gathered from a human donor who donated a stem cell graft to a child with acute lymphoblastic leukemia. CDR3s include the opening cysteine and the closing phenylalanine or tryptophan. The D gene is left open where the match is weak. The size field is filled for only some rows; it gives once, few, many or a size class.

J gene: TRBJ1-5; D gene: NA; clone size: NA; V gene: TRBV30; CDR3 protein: CAWKMGNQPQHF; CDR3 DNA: TGTGCCTGGAAGATGGGGAATCAGCCCCAGCATTTT
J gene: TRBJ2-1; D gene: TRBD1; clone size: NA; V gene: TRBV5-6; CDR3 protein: CASSGDRDGSYNEQFF; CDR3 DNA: TGTGCCAGCAGCGGGGACAGGGATGGTTCCTACAATGAGCAGTTCTTC
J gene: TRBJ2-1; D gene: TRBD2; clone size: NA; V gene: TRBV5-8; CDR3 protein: CASSLWLAGDNEQFF; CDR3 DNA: TGTGCCAGCAGCTTGTGGCTAGCGGGAGACAATGAGCAGTTCTTC
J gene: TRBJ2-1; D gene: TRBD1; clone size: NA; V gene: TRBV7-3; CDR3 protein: CASSWSGGGEGEQFF; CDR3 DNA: TGTGCCAGCAGCTGGTCAGGGGGCGGCGAGGGTGAGCAGTTCTTC
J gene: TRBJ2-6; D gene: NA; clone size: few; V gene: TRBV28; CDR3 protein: CASTTYGGSRYSGANVLTF; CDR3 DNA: TGTGCCAGCACCACCTACGGGGGAAGTCGATACTCTGGGGCCAACGTCCTGACTTTC
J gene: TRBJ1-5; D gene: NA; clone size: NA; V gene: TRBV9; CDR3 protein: CASSIGAAYQPQHF; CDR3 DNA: TGTGCCAGCAGCATAGGGGCAGCTTACCAGCCCCAGCATTTT
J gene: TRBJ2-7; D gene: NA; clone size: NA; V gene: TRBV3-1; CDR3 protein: CASSPRVVSREQYF; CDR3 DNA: TGTGCCAGCAGCCCACGGGTCGTAAGTCGCGAGCAGTACTTC
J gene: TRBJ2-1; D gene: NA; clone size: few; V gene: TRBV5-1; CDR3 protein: CASSLSLRDRSSYNEQFF; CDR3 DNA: TGCGCCAGCAGCTTGTCGCTGCGGGACAGAAGCTCCTACAATGAGCAGTTCTTC
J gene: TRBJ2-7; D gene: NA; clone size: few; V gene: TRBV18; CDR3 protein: CASSPAVSYEQYF; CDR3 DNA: TGTGCCAGCTCACCAGCGGTTTCCTACGAGCAGTACTTC
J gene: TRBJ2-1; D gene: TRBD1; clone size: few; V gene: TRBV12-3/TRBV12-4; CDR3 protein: CASNPDRANEQFF; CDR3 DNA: TGTGCCAGCAACCCAGACAGGGCCAATGAGCAGTTCTTC
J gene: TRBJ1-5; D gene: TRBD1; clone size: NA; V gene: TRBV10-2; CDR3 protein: CASSRGTGNQPQHF; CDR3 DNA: TGCGCCAGCAGTAGAGGGACAGGGAATCAGCCCCAGCATTTT
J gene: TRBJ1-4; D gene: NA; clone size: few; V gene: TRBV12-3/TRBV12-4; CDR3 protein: CASSYREGEKLFF; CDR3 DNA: TGTGCCAGCAGTTACCGGGAGGGCGAAAAACTGTTTTTT
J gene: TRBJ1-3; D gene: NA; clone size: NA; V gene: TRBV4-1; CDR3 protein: CASSQGRRGTAGNTIYF; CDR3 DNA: TGCGCCAGCAGCCAAGGTAGGCGTGGGACGGCTGGAAACACCATATATTTT
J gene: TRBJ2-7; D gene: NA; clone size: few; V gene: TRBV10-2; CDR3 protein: CASSHGNPYEQYF; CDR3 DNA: TGCGCCAGCAGTCACGGTAATCCCTACGAGCAGTACTTC
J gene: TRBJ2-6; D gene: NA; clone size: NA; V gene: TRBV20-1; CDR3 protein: CSAHRGSSGANVLTF; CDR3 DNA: TGCAGTGCTCACAGAGGGAGTTCTGGGGCCAACGTCCTGACTTTC
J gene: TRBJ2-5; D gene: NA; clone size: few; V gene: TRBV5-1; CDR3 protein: CASSFMGETQYF; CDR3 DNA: TGCGCCAGCAGCTTTATGGGCGAGACCCAGTACTTC
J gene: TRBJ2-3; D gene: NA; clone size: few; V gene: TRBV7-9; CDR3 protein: CASSLGYRTDTQYF; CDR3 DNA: TGTGCCAGCAGCTTGGGATATCGCACAGATACGCAGTATTTT
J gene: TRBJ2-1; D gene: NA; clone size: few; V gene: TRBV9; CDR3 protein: CASSVDWLSSYNEQFF; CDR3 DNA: TGTGCCAGCAGCGTAGATTGGTTGAGCTCCTACAATGAGCAGTTCTTC
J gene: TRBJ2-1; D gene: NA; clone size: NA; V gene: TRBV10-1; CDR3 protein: CASSETRTYNEQFF; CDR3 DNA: TGCGCCAGCAGTGAGACGCGAACCTACAATGAGCAGTTCTTC
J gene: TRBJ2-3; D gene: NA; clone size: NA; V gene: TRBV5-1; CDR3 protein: CASSLRALGQSTDTQYF; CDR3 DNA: TGCGCCAGCAGCTTGAGGGCACTAGGACAGAGCACAGATACGCAGTATTTT
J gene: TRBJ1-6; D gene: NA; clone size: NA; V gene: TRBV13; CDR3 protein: CASSLGPLIRLHF; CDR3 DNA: TGTGCCAGCAGCTTAGGGCCCCTGATCCGCCTCCACTTT
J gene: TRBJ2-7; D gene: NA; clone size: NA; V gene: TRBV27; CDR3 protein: CASSWGAASSYEQYF; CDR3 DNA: TGTGCCAGCAGTTGGGGGGCTGCAAGCTCCTACGAGCAGTACTTC
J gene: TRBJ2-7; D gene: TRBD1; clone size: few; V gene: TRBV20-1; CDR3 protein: CSAMRGQGRYEQYF; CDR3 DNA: TGCAGTGCGATGCGGGGACAGGGTCGGTACGAGCAGTACTTC
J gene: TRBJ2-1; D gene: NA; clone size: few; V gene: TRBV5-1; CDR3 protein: CASSFFFSSYNEQFF; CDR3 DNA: TGCGCCAGCAGCTTTTTCTTTAGCTCCTACAATGAGCAGTTCTTC
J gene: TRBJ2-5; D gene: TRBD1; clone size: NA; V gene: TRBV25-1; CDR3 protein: CATSPGQGGIQETQYF; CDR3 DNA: TGTGCCACTTCCCCCGGACAGGGTGGGATCCAAGAGACCCAGTACTTC
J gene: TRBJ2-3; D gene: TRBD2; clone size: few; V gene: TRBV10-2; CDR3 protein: CASSHREVPVGTQYF; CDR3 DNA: TGCGCCAGCAGTCATCGGGAGGTCCCAGTTGGTACGCAGTATTTT
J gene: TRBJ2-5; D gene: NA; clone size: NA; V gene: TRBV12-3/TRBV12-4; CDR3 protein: CASTPRGEETQYF; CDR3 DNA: TGTGCCAGCACCCCCAGGGGGGAAGAGACCCAGTACTTC